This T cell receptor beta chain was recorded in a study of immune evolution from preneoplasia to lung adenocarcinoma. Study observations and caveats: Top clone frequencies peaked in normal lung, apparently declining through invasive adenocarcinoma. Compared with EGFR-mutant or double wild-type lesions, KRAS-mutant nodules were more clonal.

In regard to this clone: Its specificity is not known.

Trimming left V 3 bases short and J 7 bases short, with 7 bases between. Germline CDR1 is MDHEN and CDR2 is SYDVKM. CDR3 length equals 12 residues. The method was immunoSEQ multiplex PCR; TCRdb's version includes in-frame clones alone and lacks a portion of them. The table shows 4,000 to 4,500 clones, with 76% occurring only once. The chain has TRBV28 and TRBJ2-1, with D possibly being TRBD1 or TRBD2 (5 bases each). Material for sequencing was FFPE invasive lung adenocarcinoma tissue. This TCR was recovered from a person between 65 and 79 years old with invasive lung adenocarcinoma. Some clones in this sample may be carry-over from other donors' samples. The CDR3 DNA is TGTGCCAGCAGTTTCTGGGGGAATGAGCAGTTCTTC. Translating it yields CASSFWGNEQFF.